This TCR beta chain is drawn from a study of tumor T cells in aggressive B-cell lymphoma. Clones were read by immunoSEQ multiplex PCR, and TCRdb kept only the in-frame ones, dropping some. The sample lists roughly 9,900 clones; almost 85% were seen once. This CDR3 has 15 residues. V dropped 0 bases and J dropped 6; count of bases not matched to a gene: 7. Germline assignment: CDR1 SGHTA and CDR2 FQGNSA. The V call is TRBV7-2, the J call TRBJ2-7; 8 nucleotides agree with TRBD1. The sequenced sample consisted of tumor tissue. The sequence was collected from an adult with diffuse large B cell lymphoma. CDR3 DNA sequence: TGTGCCAGCAGCTTAGCGGACAGGGAGTTCGTCGAGCAGTACTTC. Protein product: CASSLADREFVEQYF.